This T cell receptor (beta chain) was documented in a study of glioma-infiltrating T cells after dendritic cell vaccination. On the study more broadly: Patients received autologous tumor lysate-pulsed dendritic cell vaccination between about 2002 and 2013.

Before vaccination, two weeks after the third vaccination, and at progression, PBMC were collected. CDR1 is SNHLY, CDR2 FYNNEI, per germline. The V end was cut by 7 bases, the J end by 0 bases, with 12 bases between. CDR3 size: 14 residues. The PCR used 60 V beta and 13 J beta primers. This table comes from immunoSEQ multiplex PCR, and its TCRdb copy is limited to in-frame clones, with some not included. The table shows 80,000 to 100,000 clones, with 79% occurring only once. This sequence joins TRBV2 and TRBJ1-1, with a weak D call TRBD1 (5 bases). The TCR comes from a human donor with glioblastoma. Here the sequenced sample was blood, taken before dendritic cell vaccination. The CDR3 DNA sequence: TGTGCCAGCACCTTAGACAGCTTGAACACTGAAGCTTTCTTT. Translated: CASTLDSLNTEAFF.